Listed here are 32 T cell receptor beta chains from one sample, sequenced in a study of blood T cells in healthy people across ages. A J-beta primer mix and a sample-barcoded 5' primer were used in a second PCR of about 7 to 12 cycles. Via MiXCR, TCRdb re-called the 5' RACE reads, giving one row per CDR3 protein. The sample has over 600,000 distinct CDR3 sequences; 35% to 50% are singletons. The sample consisted of blood. The receptors were sampled from an older man in good health.

This clonotype was observed a few times. V usage is TRBV20-1 and J usage is TRBJ2-5; TRBD2 aligns across 10 bases. Trimming at V came to 0 bases and at J to 4 bases, leaving 8 bases not matched to a gene. CDR3 size: 16 residues. Per germline, CDR1 DFQATT and CDR2 SNEGSKA (reference sequence). The CDR3 DNA is TGCAGTGCTAGAGACTCTAGCGGGAGAGCGGCAGAGACCCAGTACTTC. It encodes CSARDSSGRAAETQYF.

V is TRBV5-1 and J is TRBJ2-5; no reliable D call. The DNA end lines up better with TRBJ2-7; the J call may be wrong. Germline V lookup: CDR1 SGHRS, CDR2 YFSETQ. The CDR3 has 15 amino acids. The CDR3 DNA sequence: TGCGCCAGCAGCCCAGCCACCACTTCCCGCAGCGAGCAGTACTTC. Translating gives CASSPATTSRSEQYF.

The CDR3 DNA sequence: TGTGCCAGTACAGGGGCACTTGGCTATGGCTACACCTTC. Amino acids: CASTGALGYGYTF. The chain has TRBV6-2 or TRBV6-3 and TRBJ1-2; 7 nucleotides match TRBD1. The length of the CDR3 is 13 residues. V shed 9 bases and J 4 bases; nucleotides not matched to a gene: 8. Germline V gene data show CDR1 as MNHEY and CDR2 as SVGEGT.

This clonotype was seen a few times. The chain employs TRBV6-6 and TRBJ2-7; D ambiguous. The CDR3 contains 16 residues. Per germline, CDR1 MNHNY and CDR2 SVGAGI (reference sequence). V lost 6 bases and J lost 3, with 21 bases in between. CDR3 in amino acids: CASSSAWGSSYYEQYF. The CDR3 DNA sequence: TGTGCCAGCAGCTCCGCCTGGGGTAGTTCCTACTACGAGCAGTACTTC.

This clonotype was detected only a few times. This rearrangement joins TRBV7-2 to TRBJ1-2; a possible D gene is TRBD1 (6 bases). V lost 3 bases and J lost 1, with 9 bases in between. This CDR3 is built from 14 residues. In germline, CDR1 is SGHTA, CDR2 FQGNSA. CDR3 DNA sequence: TGTGCCAGCAGCTTGGCCAGGGGTAACTATGGCTACACCTTC. It codes for CASSLARGNYGYTF. The full variable domain, with the rest looked up from reference TRBV7-2 and TRBJ1-2, is GAGVSQSPSNKVTEKGKDVELRCDPISGHTALYWYRQSLGQGLEFLIYFQGNSAPDKSGLPSDRFSAERTGGSVSTLTIQRTQQEDSAVYLCASSLARGNYGYTFGSGTRLTVV.

This clonotype turned up a few times. The chain employs TRBV20-1 and TRBJ2-5; D gene unclear. V shed 0 bases and J shed 1 base, with 12 bases lying between them. Germline V gene lookup returns CDR1 DFQATT and CDR2 SNEGSKA (reference sequence). The CDR3 contains 15 residues. The chain's CDR3 is CSARDHLSSQETQYF. Here the CDR3 DNA reads TGCAGTGCTAGAGATCATCTAAGTAGCCAAGAGACCCAGTACTTC.

The V call is TRBV13, the J call TRBJ2-7; D is perhaps TRBD1 (6 bases). The CDR3 loop spans 13 amino acids. Trimming stripped 4 bases from V and 5 bases from J, with 12 bases between. Germline V gives CDR1 PRHDT, CDR2 FYEKMQ (reference sequence). For the CDR3, the DNA is TGTGCCAGCAGCTCACAGGGTTACCACGAGCAGTACTTC. Protein product: CASSSQGYHEQYF.

The chain is built from TRBV7-2 and TRBJ2-1; TRBD2 is a possible D gene (5 bases). The CDR3 totals 15 residues. Trimming removed 5 bases from V and 0 bases from J, with 11 bases in between. Germline V lookup: CDR1 SGHTA, CDR2 FQGNSA. The CDR3 here is CASSKDSSSYNEQFF. CDR3 coding DNA: TGTGCCAGCAGCAAGGACTCCAGCTCCTACAATGAGCAGTTCTTC.

The chain couples TRBV4-3 to TRBJ1-2, with TRBD1 matching over 8 bases. This CDR3 contains 15 residues. The V and J ends lost 4 bases and 7 bases, in that order; junction bases with no gene match: 11. Germline V gives CDR1 LGHNA, CDR2 YSLEER. In DNA form, the CDR3 reads TGCGCCAGCAGCCGTCGGGGACAGGACTTCCGTGGCTACACCTTC. Its protein product is CASSRRGQDFRGYTF.

The rearrangement joins TRBV27 to TRBJ2-1; D is undetermined. The CDR3 sequence is 14 residues long. The germline V gene has CDR1 MNHEY and CDR2 SMNVEV (reference sequence). V gave up 3 bases and J gave up 13 bases, with 19 bases separating them. CDR3 nucleotides: TGTGCCAGCAGTTTCGGAAGCCATGGAGAGACCCAGTTCTTC. It translates to CASSFGSHGETQFF.

The table lists this clonotype with a few counts. Here the CDR3 reads CASFSGIEGNEQFF. CDR3 bases: TGTGCCAGTTTTAGCGGGATAGAGGGCAATGAGCAGTTCTTC. The rearrangement uses TRBV12-3 or TRBV12-4 and TRBJ2-1; 8 bases align to TRBD2. Trimming at V came to 9 bases and at J to 6 bases, leaving 10 bases not matched to a gene. The CDR3 has 14 residues.

This clonotype has only a few counts. The chain employs TRBV28 and TRBJ2-7; D not certain. Trimming shortened V by 3 bases and J by 2 bases, and 11 bases separated the two germline ends. Germline V CDR1 and CDR2: MDHEN, SYDVKM. The CDR3 has 14 amino acids. CDR3 sequence (DNA): TGTGCCAGCAGTTTCAGCGAACCACCCTACGAGCAGTACTTC. Protein: CASSFSEPPYEQYF.

The chain joins TRBV7-2 to TRBJ2-4; maybe TRBD1 (6 bases). This CDR3 is built from 16 residues. Trimming took off 1 base at V and 9 bases at J, with 19 bases between the two ends. The germline V gene encodes CDR1 SGHTA and CDR2 FQGNSA. CDR3 in amino acids: CASSLGVGQQRGIQYF. For the CDR3, the DNA is TGTGCCAGCAGCTTAGGGGTGGGACAACAACGGGGCATTCAGTACTTC. The full variable domain, its missing parts supplied by reference TRBV7-2 and TRBJ2-4, is GAGVSQSPSNKVTEKGKDVELRCDPISGHTALYWYRQSLGQGLEFLIYFQGNSAPDKSGLPSDRFSAERTGGSVSTLTIQRTQQEDSAVYLCASSLGVGQQRGIQYFGAGTRLSVL.

V usage is TRBV20-1 and J usage is TRBJ2-7; a possible D gene is TRBD2 (5 bases). The J call could be wrong; TRBJ2-5 is a better fit for the DNA end. This CDR3 is built from 13 residues. Germline CDR1 DFQATT, CDR2 SNEGSKA (reference sequence). CDR3 DNA: TGCAGTGCTAACCTTCGGGGACAAGAGACCCAGTACTTC. This codes for CSANLRGQETQYF.

This chain connects TRBV28 to TRBJ2-7; D gene ambiguous. The V gene's germline CDR1 is MDHEN and CDR2 SYDVKM. Trimming took off 8 bases at V and 2 bases at J, with 16 bases between the two ends. The CDR3 is made up of 14 amino acids. CDR3 sequence reads: CASQTAGQAYEQYF. Here the CDR3 DNA reads TGTGCCAGCCAAACCGCCGGCCAGGCCTACGAGCAGTACTTC.

V gene TRBV20-1 combines with J gene TRBJ2-7; TRBD1 might be the D (6 bases). The V end was cut by 3 bases, the J end by 3 bases, with 12 bases between. The CDR3 runs 13 residues. Germline V gene lookup returns CDR1 DFQATT and CDR2 SNEGSKA (reference sequence). CDR3 region: CSARFRTDYEQYF. The CDR3 region has the DNA TGCAGTGCTAGGTTTCGGACAGACTACGAGCAGTACTTC.

CDR3 in DNA: TGCGCCAGCAGTCCAAACGGACAGGGGAAGCATCAGCCCCAGCATTTT. This sequence encodes CASSPNGQGKHQPQHF. V gene TRBV4-1 combines with J gene TRBJ1-5; 9 nucleotides line up with TRBD1. V lost 6 bases and J lost 5; bases outside the gene matches: 11. The CDR3 runs 16 residues. Germline lookup yields CDR1 MGHRA and CDR2 YSYEKL.

J is TRBJ1-2 and V is TRBV10-3; D is possibly TRBD1 (5 bases). This CDR3 region has 15 residues. The V end was cut by 6 bases, the J end by 0 bases, with 14 bases between. Per germline, CDR1 ENHRY and CDR2 SYGVKD. CDR3 region: CAIREPGTANYGYTF. CDR3 nucleotide sequence: TGTGCCATCAGGGAGCCCGGGACGGCTAACTATGGCTACACCTTC.

Comments on this clonotype: At one end the junction does not follow the germline gene, possibly because of a read error. The gene calls are TRBV13 and TRBJ2-1; 9 bases align to TRBD2. The CDR3 is 17 amino acids. Looked up from germline, CDR1 is PRHDT and CDR2 is FYEKMQ (reference sequence). In DNA form, the CDR3 reads TGTGCCAGCAGCTTCTTTGGGAGCGGGAGGTCTGGAAATGAGCGGTTCTTC. Translated: CASSFFGSGRSGNERFF.

The rearrangement links TRBV28 to TRBJ2-7, with 7 bases lining up with TRBD1. The J segment lost 12 bases and the V segment lost 7 bases, leaving 21 bases of the junction unmatched. Germline V lookup: CDR1 MDHEN, CDR2 SYDVKM. The CDR3 totals 15 residues. The CDR3: CASTLETGRLRARYF. The CDR3 DNA follows: TGTGCCAGCACCCTCGAGACAGGGCGGTTACGAGCACGGTACTTC.

This clonotype was counted only a few times. The gene calls are TRBV2 and TRBJ1-4; tentatively, D is TRBD1 (6 bases). The CDR3 totals 14 residues. The germline gives CDR1 SNHLY, CDR2 FYNNEI. V was pared by 5 bases and J by 7 bases, with 14 bases between. This CDR3 reads CASSWRGAGEKLFF. The CDR3 nucleotides read TGTGCCAGCAGTTGGCGGGGGGCCGGTGAAAAACTGTTTTTT.

Here the CDR3 DNA reads TGTGCCACCAGTGAGGGACGGAGCACAGATACGCAGTATTTT. Residues: CATSEGRSTDTQYF. The chain couples TRBV24-1 to TRBJ2-3; D could derive from TRBD1 or TRBD2 (5 bases each). This CDR3 spans 14 amino acids. V lost 4 bases and J 0 bases, leaving 7 bases between the germline ends. CDR1 is KGHDR and CDR2 is SFDVKD in the germline V gene.

This clonotype was found a few times. This chain links TRBV7-9 with TRBJ1-1; a possible D gene is TRBD1 (5 bases). V was cut by 1 base and J by 4 bases, with 13 bases left in between. The CDR3 consists of 15 residues. Germline lookup yields CDR1 SEHNR and CDR2 FQNEAQ (reference sequence). This chain's CDR3 is CASSLVQGWGTEAFF. Here the CDR3 DNA reads TGTGCCAGCAGCTTAGTCCAGGGCTGGGGCACTGAAGCTTTCTTT.

The V gene is TRBV4-3, the J gene TRBJ1-6; no clear D. Deletions cut 5 bases from V and 1 base from J, with 6 bases between. CDR1 LGHNA and CDR2 YSLEER come from the germline V gene. This CDR3 spans 14 amino acids. The CDR3, as DNA: TGCGCCAGCAGCGACCGGTCCTATAATTCACCCCTCCACTTT. Its translation is CASSDRSYNSPLHF.

CDR3 region: CASSLTSQGQPQHF. The CDR3 nucleotides read TGCGCCAGCAGCTTAACAAGTCAGGGACAGCCCCAGCATTTT. This chain links TRBV5-1 with TRBJ1-5; D is possibly TRBD1 (5 bases). The CDR3 totals 14 residues. Germline-derived CDR1 and CDR2 are SGHRS and YFSETQ. Trimming left V 2 bases short and J 7 bases short, with 13 bases between.

There are a few counts of this clonotype. The chain has TRBV28 and TRBJ2-2; D is tentatively TRBD1 or TRBD2 (5 bases each). Germline V CDR1 and CDR2: MDHEN, SYDVKM. The CDR3 sequence is 13 residues long. V shed 6 bases and J shed 4 bases, with 9 bases lying between them. CDR3 DNA: TGTGCCAGCAGGCCTGGGGGCACCGGGGAGCTGTTTTTT. This encodes CASRPGGTGELFF. Drawing the rest from reference TRBV28 and TRBJ2-2, the complete variable domain is DVKVTQSSRYLVKRTGEKVFLECVQDMDHENMFWYRQDPGLGLRLIYFSYDVKMKEKGDIPEGYSVSREKKERFSLILESASTNQTSMYLCASRPGGTGELFFGEGSRLTVL.

This clonotype appeared a single time. J is TRBJ1-2 and V is TRBV5-1; weak D call: TRBD1 (5 bases). Trimming cost V 0 bases and J 8 bases, with 17 bases left between them. In germline, CDR1 is SGHRS, CDR2 YFSETQ. This CDR3 is built from 15 residues. In DNA, the CDR3 is TGCGCCAGCAGCTTGGAGCTTCCCAGGGCTGACGGCTACACCTTC. It encodes CASSLELPRADGYTF. Complete variable domain (other parts from reference TRBV5-1 and TRBJ1-2): KAGVTQTPRYLIKTRGQQVTLSCSPISGHRSVSWYQQTPGQGLQFLFEYFSETQRNKGNFPGRFSGRQFSNSRSEMNVSTLELGDSALYLCASSLELPRADGYTFGSGTRLTVV.

The V and J genes are TRBV6-6 and TRBJ1-2; no reliable D call. The CDR3 length is 12 residues. Germline V gene lookup returns CDR1 MNHNY and CDR2 SVGAGI (reference sequence). V was shortened by 6 bases and J by 2 bases, with 7 bases between the two germline ends. In DNA form, the CDR3 reads TGTGCCAGCAGGACACTCAACTATGGCTACACCTTC. This sequence encodes CASRTLNYGYTF.

V gene TRBV12-3 or TRBV12-4 combines with J gene TRBJ2-7; possibly TRBD1 or TRBD2 for D (5 bases each). With 5 bases removed from V and 6 bases from J, the gap between germline ends came to 17 bases. This CDR3 comprises 14 residues. The CDR3, as DNA: TGTGCCAGCAGTCCACACCGAGGGGTTCTCGAGCAGTACTTC. This sequence encodes CASSPHRGVLEQYF.

J is TRBJ1-5 and V is TRBV19; D is ambiguous. The CDR3 length is 12 residues. CDR1 LNHDA and CDR2 SQIVND come from the germline V gene (reference sequence). V shed 2 bases and J shed 5 bases, with 4 bases lying between them. In DNA form, the CDR3 reads TGTGCCAGTAGTATATACGATCAGCCCCAGCATTTT. Its translation is CASSIYDQPQHF. Full variable domain (missing parts from reference TRBV19 and TRBJ1-5): DGGITQSPKYLFRKEGQNVTLSCEQNLNHDAMYWYRQDPGQGLRLIYYSQIVNDFQKGDIAEGYSVSREKKESFPLTVTSAQKNPTAFYLCASSIYDQPQHFGDGTRLSIL.

This clonotype has only a few counts. This chain's CDR3 is CASSQLAGRDEKLFF. In DNA, the CDR3 is TGCGCCAGCAGCCAATTAGCGGGCCGGGATGAAAAACTGTTTTTT. The chain carries TRBV4-3 and TRBJ1-4, with D uncertain. Germline V lookup: CDR1 LGHNA, CDR2 YSLEER. V lost 2 bases and J lost 6, with 13 bases in between. The CDR3 is made up of 15 amino acids.

The chain joins TRBV7-9 to TRBJ2-7; TRBD2 matches 8 bases. The end of the DNA fits TRBJ2-5 better, so the J call may be wrong. CDR1 is SEHNR and CDR2 is FQNEAQ in the germline V gene (reference sequence). The CDR3 sequence is 14 residues long. CDR3 sequence: CASSFFAGGETQYF. Here the CDR3 DNA reads TGTGCCAGCAGCTTCTTTGCGGGAGGCGAGACCCAGTACTTC.